This TCR beta chain was sequenced for a study of blood T cell repertoires in COVID-19. Across the study: Acute-phase and convalescent COVID-19 samples originated in the United States, Italy and Spain. Sample material is recorded as cDNA or gDNA derived from T cells, B-cell-depleted T cells, or PBMCs.

Methods used by the authors: Estimates of nucleated cell counts were drawn from the amplification of reference gene primers. Profiled with immunoSEQ multiplex PCR; TCRdb holds only in-frame clones, not every one. The V and J calls and the clone size are those of that table, but D and trimming were determined from the DNA. This sample has under 300,000 clones, with 88% found just once. This clone was detected only once. This TCR derives from a woman in her thirties or forties who had recovered from COVID-19. The sequencing input was peripheral blood.

The CDR3 loop is CASSLRPPGTGRNNEQFF. CDR3 nucleotide sequence: TGTGCCAGCAGTCTTAGGCCCCCCGGGACAGGGAGGAACAATGAGCAGTTCTTC. The V call is TRBV11-3, the J call TRBJ2-1, with 9 bases fitting TRBD1. CDR1 and CDR2 from the germline V gene are SGHNT and YENEEA. The CDR3 contains 18 residues. V shed 6 bases and J 5 bases; nucleotides not matched to a gene: 17.